This TCR beta chain originates from a study of blood T cell repertoires in COVID-19. On the study more broadly: Donors in the United States, Italy and Spain gave samples during acute or convalescent COVID-19. The analysed material was cDNA or gDNA that came from T cells, B-cell-depleted T cells, or PBMCs.

Profiling relied on immunoSEQ multiplex PCR, and the TCRdb table lists in-frame clones only, not all of them. This table has 75,000 to 90,000 clones, roughly nine tenths appearing once. Germline values: CDR1 MNHEY, CDR2 SVGAGI. There are 15 residues in the CDR3. Trimming at V came to 5 bases and at J to 2 bases, leaving 6 bases not matched to a gene. A single count supports this clone. Sequenced: peripheral blood. This chain uses TRBV6-5 with TRBJ1-3; 7 bases agree with TRBD1. The TCR originated in a woman between 45 and 60 years old in a cohort sampled during active COVID-19. DNA of the CDR3: TGTGCCAGCAGTAGGACAGGTTTAGCTGGAAACACCATATATTTT. Its protein product is CASSRTGLAGNTIYF.